This T cell receptor (beta chain) appears in the sequencing data of a study of blood T cells in healthy people across ages (dated by TCRdb to the mid-2010s). About the study as a whole: Template switching captured roughly one uniquely barcoded TCR beta cDNA molecule per two T cells in model experiments. Using deep sequencing normalized with unique cDNA molecular identifiers, the study measured how TCR beta repertoire diversity changes with age. The donors were split into four age groups: young (average around 15 years), middle-aged (39), aged (about 62) and long-lived (under 90). To avoid experimental bias, donors of different ages were distributed randomly across sequencing lanes. Two additional independent replicas of 1 million unique cDNA reads from the same blood draw were analyzed for two donors (one aged 18 to 30 and one aged 80 or older). General conclusions and limits of the study: Because profiling used bulk unsorted PBMCs, naive and antigen-experienced compartments could not be compared conclusively. Because donor CMV infection status was unknown, age-related changes in expanded clonotypes were potentially confounded. Compared with the aged group, the long-lived group had more naive CD4+ T cells, fewer expanded clones and increased TCR diversity, a pattern suggesting age selection. Estimates of total diversity based on one million sequenced T cells were regarded as lower bounds and as underestimates. A strong correlation was found between observed TCR beta diversity and the percentage of naive T cells measured by flow cytometry. Observed TCR beta diversity per million T cells fell roughly linearly with age, and a significant reduction was already apparent by age around 40.

This clonotype appeared a few times. Its target antigen remains unknown. Base quality data are lacking; no much larger clone is found one base away. Reading from cysteine to phenylalanine, the CDR3 counts 13 amino acids. Of the read, only the CDR3 DNA is kept; its 39 bases are in frame from base 1. V drops 6 bases and J drops 8 bases, leaving 13 bases in between. Libraries were prepared through 5' RACE. A second PCR of roughly 6 to 11 cycles was run with a J-beta primer mix and a sample-barcoded 5' primer. A unique molecular identifier was introduced onto each TCR beta cDNA molecule by a template-switch 5' adaptor carrying 12 random nucleotides. Each sample yielded at least 3 million CDR3-containing paired-end reads. All of the RNA was converted into first-strand cDNA using the Mint cDNA synthesis kit, with a TRBC-specific oligonucleotide serving as the primer. Following uracil-DNA glycosylase treatment, all cDNA underwent a first 18-cycle PCR with the universal primers M1SS and BC2_uni_R. The original methods were these. Normalization of each sample was performed by random selection of 1 million high-quality reads, each carrying a distinct molecular identifier. Reads with shared molecular identifiers were discarded instead of being binned into consensus sequences. CDR3 identification, clonotype clustering and error correction used MiTCR with a Q25 quality threshold and the strictest error-elimination algorithm. A nonparametric unseen species model using Euler transformation provided a lower-bound estimate of total TCR beta diversity. The public reads were reanalyzed by TCRdb: fastp trimming at Q25, MiXCR alignment, in-frame beta chains only. Identical CDR3 proteins give one entry, which carries the most common genes and DNA. TCRdb's processing, not the authors', yielded these V and J calls. The sample includes around 2 million distinct CDR3 sequences, with roughly 43% observed a single time. The leading ten clones occupy roughly 24% of the sample.

Systemically healthy Caucasian individuals from Russia, some 40 in total and aged about 6 to 95 years, were included as donors. Each donor gave around 9.5 milliliters of peripheral blood, collected into EDTA-treated Vacutainer tubes. Ficoll-Paque density-gradient centrifugation was used to isolate PBMCs, with at least 6.5 million obtained per sample. Total RNA, at least 5.5 micrograms per sample, was extracted from PBMCs with Trizol reagent. Naive CD45RAhigh/CD27high T cell percentages were measured by flow cytometry on a PBMC aliquot from every donor. Rearrangement joined TRBV12-3 or TRBV12-4 to TRBJ1-4, and perhaps TRBD1 as D gene, on 6 matching bases. This sequence originates from a human donor in good health. Specimen: blood. The DNA sequence is given as TGTGCCAGCAGAGAGGGGGTTGGAGAAAAACTGTTTTTT. This sequence encodes CASREGVGEKLFF.